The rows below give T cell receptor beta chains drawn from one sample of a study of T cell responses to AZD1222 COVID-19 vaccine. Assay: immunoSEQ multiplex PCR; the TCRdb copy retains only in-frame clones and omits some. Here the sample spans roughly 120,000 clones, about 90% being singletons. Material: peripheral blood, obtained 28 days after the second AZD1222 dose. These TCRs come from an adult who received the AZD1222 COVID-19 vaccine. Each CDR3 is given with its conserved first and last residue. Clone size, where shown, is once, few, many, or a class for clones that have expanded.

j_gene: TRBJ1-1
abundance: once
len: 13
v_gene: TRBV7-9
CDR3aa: CASSPHMDTEAFF

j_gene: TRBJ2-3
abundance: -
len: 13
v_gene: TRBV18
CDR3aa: CASSGDRTDTQYF

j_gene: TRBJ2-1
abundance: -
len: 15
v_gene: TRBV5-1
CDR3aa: CASSTGGTGNNEQFF

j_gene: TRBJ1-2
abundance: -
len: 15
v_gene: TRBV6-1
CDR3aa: CASSEDPDRGGGYTF

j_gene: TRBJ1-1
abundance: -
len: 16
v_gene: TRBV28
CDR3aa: CASSLIGGTLRTEAFF

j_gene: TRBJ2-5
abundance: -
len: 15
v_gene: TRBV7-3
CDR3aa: CASSWAGTSTETQYF

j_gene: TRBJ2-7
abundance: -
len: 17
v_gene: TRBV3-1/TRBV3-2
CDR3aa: CASSQDLGTSGTSPQYF

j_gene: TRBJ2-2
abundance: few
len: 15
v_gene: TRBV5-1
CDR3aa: CASLPGGSNTGELFF

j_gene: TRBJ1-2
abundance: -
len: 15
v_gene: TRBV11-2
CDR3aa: CASSLYRKAPGTVTF

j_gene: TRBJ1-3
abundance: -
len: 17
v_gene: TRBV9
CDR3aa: CASSVLPEGASGNTIYF

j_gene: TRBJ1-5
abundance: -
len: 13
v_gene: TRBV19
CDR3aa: CASSITGDQPQHF

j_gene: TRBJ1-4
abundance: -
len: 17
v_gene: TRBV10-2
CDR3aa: CASSPGQGATTNEKLFF

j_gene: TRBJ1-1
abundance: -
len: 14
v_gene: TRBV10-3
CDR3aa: CAISEYQVNTEAFF

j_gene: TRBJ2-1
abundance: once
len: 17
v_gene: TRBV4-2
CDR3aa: CASSLSTSGSPGNEQFF

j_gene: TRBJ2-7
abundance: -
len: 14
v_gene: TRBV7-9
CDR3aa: CASSEEGKKYEQYF

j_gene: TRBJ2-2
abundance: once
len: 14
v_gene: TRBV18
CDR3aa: CASSHREPTGELFF

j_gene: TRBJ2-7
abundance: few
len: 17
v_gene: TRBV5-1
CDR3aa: CASSLIPPGQGGYEQYF

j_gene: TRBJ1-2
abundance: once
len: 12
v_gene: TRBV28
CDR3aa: CASQQGEVGYTF

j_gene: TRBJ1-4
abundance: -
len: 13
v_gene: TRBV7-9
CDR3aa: CASSLAWGEKLFF

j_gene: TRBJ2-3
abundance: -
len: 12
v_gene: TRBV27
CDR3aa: CASRGVPDTQYF

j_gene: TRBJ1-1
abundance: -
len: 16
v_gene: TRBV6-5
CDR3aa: CASSYPSRAGSTEAFF

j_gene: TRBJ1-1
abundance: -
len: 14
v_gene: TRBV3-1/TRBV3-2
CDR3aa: CASSLEGGNTEAFF

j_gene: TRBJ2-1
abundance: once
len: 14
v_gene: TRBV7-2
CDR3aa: CASTPGRGINEQFF

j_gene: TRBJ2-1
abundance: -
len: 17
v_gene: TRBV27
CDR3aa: CASSLGTSGNPYNEQFF

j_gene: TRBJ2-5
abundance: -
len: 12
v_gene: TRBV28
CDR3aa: CASSASLWSRYF

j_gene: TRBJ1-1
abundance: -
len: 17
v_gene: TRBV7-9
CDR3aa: CASSLVAGSRGTPEAFF

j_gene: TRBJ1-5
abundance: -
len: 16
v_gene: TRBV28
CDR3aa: CASTPLLTGGIQPQHF

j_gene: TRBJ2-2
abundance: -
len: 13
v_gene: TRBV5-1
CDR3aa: CASRDQASGELFF

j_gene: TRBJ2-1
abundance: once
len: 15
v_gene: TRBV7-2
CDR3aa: CASSPPASGGNEQFF

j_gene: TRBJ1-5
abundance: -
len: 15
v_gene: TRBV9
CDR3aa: CASSAGTGGVQPQHF

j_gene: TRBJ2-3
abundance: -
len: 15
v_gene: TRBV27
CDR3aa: CASRNRGRGTDTQYF

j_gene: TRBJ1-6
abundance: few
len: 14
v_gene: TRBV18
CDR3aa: CASSPGDGNSPLHF

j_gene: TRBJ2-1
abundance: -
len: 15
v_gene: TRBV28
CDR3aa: CASSFTAGGSYEQFF

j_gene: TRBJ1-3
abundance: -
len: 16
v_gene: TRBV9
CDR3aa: CASSVVSRASGNTIYF

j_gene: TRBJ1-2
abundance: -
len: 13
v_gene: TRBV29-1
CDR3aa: CSVLLTPDYGYTF

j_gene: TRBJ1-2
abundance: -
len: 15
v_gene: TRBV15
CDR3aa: CATSGSGTAVFGYTF

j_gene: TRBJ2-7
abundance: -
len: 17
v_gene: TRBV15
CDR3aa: CATSRDSGLAGSYEQYF

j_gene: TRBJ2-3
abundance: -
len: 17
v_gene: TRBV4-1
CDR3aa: CASSQARTAGGTDTQYF

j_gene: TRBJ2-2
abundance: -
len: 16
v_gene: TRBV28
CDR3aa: CASSLLDRTNTGELFF

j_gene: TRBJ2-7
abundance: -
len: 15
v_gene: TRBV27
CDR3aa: CASSLLAGGYYEQYF

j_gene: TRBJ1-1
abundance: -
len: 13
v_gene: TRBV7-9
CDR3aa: CASSSDKNTEAFF